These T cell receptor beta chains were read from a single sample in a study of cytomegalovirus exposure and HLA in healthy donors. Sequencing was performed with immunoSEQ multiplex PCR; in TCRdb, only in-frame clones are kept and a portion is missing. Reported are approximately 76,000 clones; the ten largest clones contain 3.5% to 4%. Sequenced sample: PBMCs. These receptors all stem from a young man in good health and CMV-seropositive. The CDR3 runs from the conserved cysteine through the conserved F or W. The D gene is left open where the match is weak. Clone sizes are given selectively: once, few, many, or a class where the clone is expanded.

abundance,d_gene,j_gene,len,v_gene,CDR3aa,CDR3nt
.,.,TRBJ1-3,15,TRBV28,CASGGRTASGNTIYF,TGTGCCAGCGGAGGACGGACAGCCTCTGGAAACACCATATATTTT
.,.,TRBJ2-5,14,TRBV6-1,CASSADRFQETQYF,TGTGCCAGCAGTGCTGACAGATTCCAAGAGACCCAGTACTTC
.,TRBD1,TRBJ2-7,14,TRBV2,CASLDRGIFGEQYF,TGTGCCAGCTTGGACAGGGGCATATTTGGCGAGCAGTACTTC
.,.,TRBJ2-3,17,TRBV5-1,CASSLQGGLLSTDTQYF,TGCGCCAGCAGCTTACAGGGGGGGCTTCTTAGCACAGATACGCAGTATTTT
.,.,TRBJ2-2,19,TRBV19,CASSIRFIAYASDPGELFF,TGTGCCAGTAGTATTCGGTTTATTGCCTACGCTAGCGACCCCGGGGAGCTGTTTTTT
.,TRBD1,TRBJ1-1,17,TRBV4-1,CASARGQGASMNTEAFF,TGCGCCAGCGCGAGAGGACAGGGGGCATCTATGAACACTGAAGCTTTCTTT
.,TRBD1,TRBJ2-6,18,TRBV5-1,CASTPSGTGFSGANVLTF,TGCGCCAGCACGCCTTCCGGGACAGGCTTCTCTGGGGCCAACGTCCTGACTTTC
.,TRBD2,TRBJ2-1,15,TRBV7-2,CASSPGRAGRNEQFF,TGTGCCAGCAGCCCCGGTAGAGCGGGAAGGAATGAGCAGTTCTTC
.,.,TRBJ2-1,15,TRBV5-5,CASSLEGQGLNEQFF,TGTGCCAGCAGCTTGGAAGGGCAGGGACTCAATGAGCAGTTCTTC
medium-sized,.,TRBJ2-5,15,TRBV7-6,CASSHTRGKQETQYF,TGTGCCAGCAGCCACACACGAGGGAAGCAAGAGACCCAGTACTTC
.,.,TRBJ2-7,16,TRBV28,CASSPRLSSSDGEQYF,TGTGCCAGCAGTCCGCGGCTTAGCAGCTCCGACGGGGAGCAGTACTTC
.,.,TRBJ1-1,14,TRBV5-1,CASSFAPPSTEAFF,TGCGCCAGCAGCTTCGCCCCCCCCAGCACTGAAGCTTTCTTT
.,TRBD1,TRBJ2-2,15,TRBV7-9,CASSPLTGYTGELFF,TGTGCCAGCAGCCCCTTGACAGGGTACACCGGGGAGCTGTTTTTT